These T cell receptor beta chains were read from a single sample in a study of shared clonotypes between healthy human individuals. This table comes from immunoSEQ multiplex PCR, and its TCRdb copy is limited to in-frame clones, with some not included. The data show 2,100,000 or so clones, with more than 90% seen just once and 0.1% to 0.15% held by the top ten. The specimen was naive CD4+ T cells sorted from blood. These receptor sequences come from a man aged 18 to 29 in good health. The CDR3 runs from the conserved cysteine through the conserved F or W. D genes are given only for firm matches. Size values are once, few and many counts, or a class for expanded clones, and some rows have none.

v_call	j_call	clone_size	d_call	cdr3_aa	cdr3_nt
TRBV5-4	TRBJ2-5	-	-	CASSLVGGFQETQYF	TGTGCCAGCAGCTTGGTGGGCGGGTTCCAAGAGACCCAGTACTTC
TRBV19	TRBJ1-4	once	-	CASSHRATNEKLFF	TGTGCCAGTAGTCACAGGGCAACTAATGAAAAACTGTTTTTT
TRBV5-4	TRBJ1-4	-	-	CASSLQKSEANEKLFF	TGTGCCAGCAGCCTGCAAAAGAGTGAAGCTAATGAAAAACTGTTTTTT
TRBV9	TRBJ2-3	-	-	CASSPALGAASTDTQYF	TGTGCCAGCAGCCCCGCCCTAGGGGCGGCTAGCACAGATACGCAGTATTTT
TRBV2	TRBJ2-7	-	-	CASSEGRAATEQYF	TGTGCCAGCAGTGAAGGCCGAGCGGCGACCGAGCAGTACTTC
TRBV9	TRBJ2-3	once	TRBD2	CASSEGGFAIDTQYF	TGTGCCAGCAGCGAGGGAGGGTTTGCAATAGATACGCAGTATTTT
TRBV5-8	TRBJ2-6	-	-	CASSGGQLSSGANVLTF	TGTGCCAGCAGCGGTGGACAGTTAAGCTCTGGGGCCAACGTCCTGACTTTC
TRBV7-9	TRBJ1-4	-	TRBD1	CASSDQTGKKQKLFF	TGTGCCAGCAGCGACCAGACAGGGAAGAAGCAAAAACTGTTTTTT
TRBV5-1	TRBJ1-2	-	-	CASSLGQADGYTF	TGCGCCAGCAGCTTGGGACAGGCCGATGGCTACACCTTC
TRBV6-1	TRBJ1-2	-	TRBD1	CASSGRQGPYGYTF	TGTGCCAGCAGTGGGAGACAGGGACCATATGGCTACACCTTC
TRBV6-1	TRBJ1-4	-	-	CASSSTRQGKLFF	TGTGCCAGCAGCTCCACCCGGCAGGGAAAACTGTTTTTT
TRBV30	TRBJ2-3	-	-	CAWSRGSTDTQYF	TGTGCCTGGAGTCGGGGAAGCACAGATACGCAGTATTTT
TRBV27	TRBJ1-2	-	-	CASSLRGQIGGYTF	TGTGCCAGCAGTTTGCGGGGGCAGATAGGTGGCTACACCTTC
TRBV5-1	TRBJ1-2	-	-	CASSLELGHGGYGYTF	TGCGCCAGCAGCTTGGAATTGGGTCACGGAGGCTATGGCTACACCTTC
TRBV6-6	TRBJ1-1	once	-	CASVLNTEAFF	TGTGCCAGCGTCTTAAACACTGAAGCTTTCTTT
TRBV9	TRBJ2-3	-	-	CASSSRSRTDTDTQYF	TGTGCCAGCAGCTCCAGGTCCAGGACAGACACAGATACGCAGTATTTT